This T cell receptor beta chain was documented in a study of radiotherapy plus CTLA-4 blockade in lung cancer. The overall study: Objective responses arose in approximately 20% of patients, and under 40% experienced disease control.

CDR1 MNHEY and CDR2 SMNVEV come from the germline V gene (reference sequence). After removal of 5 bases from V and 2 bases from J, the junction contained 6 bases not matched to a gene. The CDR3 is 15 amino acids. People whose metastatic non-small-cell lung cancer was chemo-refractory got focal radiation along with CTLA-4 blockade by ipilimumab. Profiling relied on immunoSEQ multiplex PCR, and the TCRdb table lists in-frame clones only, not all of them. The sample consists of tens of thousands of clones, over 75% of them appearing once. This specimen consisted of peripheral blood, obtained from a patient treated with radiotherapy plus ipilimumab. The chain uses TRBV27 and TRBJ2-7; TRBD2 matches at 10 bases. The origin of this receptor is a human donor with non-small cell lung cancer whose response to radiotherapy plus ipilimumab could not be evaluated. The CDR3 region is CASSPKLAGTYEQYF. DNA for the CDR3: TGTGCCAGCAGTCCCAAACTAGCGGGAACCTACGAGCAGTACTTC.